This record covers a single T cell receptor (beta chain). The V and J ends lost 10 bases and 5 bases respectively, with 15 bases between them. The CDR3 runs 13 residues. Germline CDR1 and CDR2: KGHDR and SFDVKD. This entry is derived from a study of CD8 T cells in Susac syndrome. It was with random hexamers that about 0.45 to 1 ug RNA was reverse transcribed. Amplification of TCR beta CDR3 used immunoSEQ multiplex PCR across 54 Vbeta and 13 Jbeta. MiXCR, applied by TCRdb to the immunoSEQ multiplex PCR reads, yields one record per CDR3 protein. The table shows about 140,000 distinct CDR3 sequences, with over 90% occurring only once.

Material: CD4+ T cells from PBMCs. The source is a human donor with Susac syndrome. J is TRBJ2-3 and V is TRBV24-1; tentatively, D is TRBD1 (6 bases). The CDR3 DNA is TGTGCCACTTCACAGGGATATGGAGATACGCAGTATTTT. This sequence encodes CATSQGYGDTQYF.